The clone carrying this TCR beta chain was counted a few times. No antigen is known for it. Germline and junction disagree at one end, which may indicate a read error. The CDR3 extends over 14 amino acids. Germline values: CDR1 DFQATT, CDR2 SNEGSKA (reference sequence). The entry originates in a study of blood T cells in healthy people across ages. A J-beta primer mix and a sample-barcoded 5' primer were used in a second PCR of about 6 to 12 cycles. TCRdb independently ran MiXCR on the 5' RACE reads; one entry per CDR3 protein. The sample holds about 1 million distinct CDR3 sequences, under 30% seen once. Study outcomes and limitations: Per million T cells, the diversity of TCR beta decreased roughly linearly as age advanced.

The same specimen was also included in a second study, on T cells of mothers and their children. Turning to that study: The second PCR's M1S primer added sample barcodes and 2-4 random nucleotides. The output of TCR recombination is shaped by thymic selection similarly in related and unrelated pairs.

This receptor was obtained from a girl aged 2-9 years in good health. This sequence joins TRBV20-1 and TRBJ2-3; weak D call: TRBD1 (6 bases). Sequenced input: blood. The CDR3 DNA sequence: TGCAGTGCTATACAGGGCAGGGGCACGGATACGCAGTATTTT. Translated, it gives CSAIQGRGTDTQYF.